These 30 T cell receptor beta chains were sequenced from one sample in a study of blood T cell repertoires in COVID-19. Assay used: immunoSEQ multiplex PCR; TCRdb lists only in-frame clones, some missing. The repertoire consists of 70,000 to 90,000 clones, with roughly 78% occurring once and the leading ten covering roughly 1.2%. Sequencing used peripheral blood. Receptors were obtained from a woman aged 80 or older with acute or convalescent COVID-19.

There are a few counts of this clone. The chain has TRBV5-1 and TRBJ1-1, with TRBD1 matching 7 bases. V was clipped by 5 bases and J by 1 base; unmatched bases: 5. The CDR3 covers 14 residues. Germline CDR1 is SGHRS and CDR2 is YFSETQ. DNA of the CDR3: TGCGCCAGCAGTATAGGGGGCGGGAACACTGAAGCTTTCTTT. It yields the protein CASSIGGGNTEAFF.

The chain carries TRBV5-1 and TRBJ1-1; possibly TRBD1 for D (5 bases). CDR1 is SGHRS and CDR2 is YFSETQ in the germline V gene. This CDR3 has 15 amino acids. Trimming removed 0 bases at V and 5 bases at J, with 14 bases between. The CDR3 DNA reads TGCGCCAGCAGCTTGGTTTCGGGGGAGGGGACTGAAGCTTTCTTT. Amino acid sequence: CASSLVSGEGTEAFF.

The V and J genes are TRBV5-1 and TRBJ2-5, with 10 bases aligning to TRBD1. V lost 4 bases, J lost 5 bases, and 5 bases stayed unmatched. Germline values: CDR1 SGHRS, CDR2 YFSETQ. The CDR3 has 14 amino acids. The CDR3 protein is CASSRDRGGETQYF. In DNA form, the CDR3 reads TGCGCCAGCAGCCGGGACAGGGGAGGCGAGACCCAGTACTTC.

This clone has a single count. V and J are TRBV10-3 and TRBJ1-3; D may be TRBD1 (6 bases). The V and J ends lost 4 bases and 0 bases respectively, with 10 bases between them. CDR3 size: 15 residues. Germline loops: CDR1 ENHRY, CDR2 SYGVKD. CDR3 nucleotides: TGTGCCATCAGTGGACAGGCGGGCTCTGGAAACACCATATATTTT. It is translated as CAISGQAGSGNTIYF.

The chain recombines TRBV2 with TRBJ1-5; no clear D gene. This CDR3 region has 13 residues. Trimming left V 4 bases short and J 3 bases short, with 7 bases between. Germline V gene lookup returns CDR1 SNHLY and CDR2 FYNNEI. CDR3 nucleotides: TGTGCCAGCAGTGCGGGTCTCAATCAGCCCCAGCATTTT. Protein: CASSAGLNQPQHF.

This clone was counted a few times. V is TRBV2 and J is TRBJ1-6, with 9 bases that match TRBD1. J was trimmed by 7 bases and V by 3 bases; bases with no gene match: 4. Germline CDR1 reads SNHLY; CDR2 reads FYNNEI. The CDR3 covers 15 residues. The DNA of the CDR3 is TGTGCCAGCAGTGACCGGGACAGGGTGAATTCACCCCTCCACTTT. This translates into CASSDRDRVNSPLHF. Looking up the rest from reference TRBV2 and TRBJ1-6 gives the full variable domain: EPEVTQTPSHQVTQMGQEVILRCVPISNHLYFYWYRQILGQKVEFLVSFYNNEISEKSEIFDDQFSVERPDGSNFTLKIRSTKLEDSAMYFCASSDRDRVNSPLHFGNGTRLTVT.

The chain employs TRBV19 and TRBJ2-7; D is undetermined. Trimming removed 5 bases at V and 5 bases at J, with 10 bases between. Germline loops: CDR1 LNHDA, CDR2 SQIVND (reference sequence). There are 12 residues in the CDR3. The CDR3 DNA reads TGTGCCAGTAGTGCGACTCGGAACGAGCAGTACTTC. Protein sequence: CASSATRNEQYF. Supplemented by reference TRBV19 and TRBJ2-7, the full variable domain reads DGGITQSPKYLFRKEGQNVTLSCEQNLNHDAMYWYRQDPGQGLRLIYYSQIVNDFQKGDIAEGYSVSREKKESFPLTVTSAQKNPTAFYLCASSATRNEQYFGPGTRLTVT.

The chain couples TRBV23-1 to TRBJ1-6; the D gene is possibly TRBD1 (5 bases). TRBV23-1 is placed among ORFs of uncertain function. V shed 3 bases and J shed 6 bases, with 15 bases lying between them. The CDR3 is made up of 16 amino acids. In nucleotides, the CDR3 is TGCGCCAGCAGTCATAGGGGTGATCAAGCTAATTCACCCCTCCACTTT. This encodes CASSHRGDQANSPLHF.

V is TRBV2 and J is TRBJ2-2; D gene ambiguous. V was trimmed by 1 base and J by 6 bases, leaving 6 bases between them. CDR1 is SNHLY and CDR2 is FYNNEI in the germline V gene. The CDR3 consists of 13 residues. Here the CDR3 reads CASSEVEPGELFF. CDR3 sequence (DNA): TGTGCCAGCAGTGAAGTCGAGCCCGGGGAGCTGTTTTTT.

This clone was recorded only once. This chain joins TRBV6-1 and TRBJ2-3; TRBD2 matches 9 bases. With V trimmed by 0 bases and J by 0 bases, 4 bases remained unmatched. The CDR3 is 17 residues long. Germline-derived CDR1 and CDR2 are MNHNS and SASEGT. This CDR3 is CASSEASSGGSTDTQYF. The CDR3 DNA is TGTGCCAGCAGTGAAGCGAGTAGCGGGGGAAGCACAGATACGCAGTATTTT.

The rearrangement uses TRBV6-6 and TRBJ1-5; D is uncertain. The V end was cut by 1 base, the J end by 0 bases, with 7 bases between. The CDR3 has 15 residues. Per germline, CDR1 MNHNY and CDR2 SVGAGI (reference sequence). CDR3 residues: CASSYLADSNQPQHF. DNA for the CDR3: TGTGCCAGCAGTTACTTAGCCGATAGCAATCAGCCCCAGCATTTT.

V usage is TRBV5-6 and J usage is TRBJ2-7; a weak D match, TRBD2 (6 bases). V gave up 5 bases and J gave up 3 bases, with 18 bases separating them. This CDR3 has 15 residues. CDR1 is SGHDT and CDR2 is YYEEEE in the germline V gene. CDR3 in amino acids: CASRSLGSTSYEQYF. CDR3 DNA sequence: TGTGCCAGCAGATCACTCGGGAGTACCAGCTACGAGCAGTACTTC. Combining the CDR3 with reference TRBV5-6 and TRBJ2-7 gives the whole variable domain DAGVTQSPTHLIKTRGQQVTLRCSPKSGHDTVSWYQQALGQGPQFIFQYYEEEERQRGNFPDRFSGHQFPNYSSELNVNALLLGDSALYLCASRSLGSTSYEQYFGPGTRLTVT.

This sequence joins TRBV12-3 or TRBV12-4 and TRBJ1-1, with a weak D call TRBD1 (5 bases). The CDR3 is made up of 13 amino acids. V lost 6 bases to trimming and J lost 4 bases, with 12 bases between them. CDR3 coding DNA: TGTGCCAGCAGCCCTCAGGGATTCACTGAAGCTTTCTTT. The encoded protein is CASSPQGFTEAFF.

This clone was detected only a few times. V and J are TRBV6-5 and TRBJ1-2, with 10 bases that match TRBD1. This CDR3 comprises 15 residues. Germline values: CDR1 MNHEY, CDR2 SVGAGI. Unmatched junction bases numbered 2, after V lost 0 bases and J lost 4 bases. Here the CDR3 reads CASSYSGQGIYGYTF. The CDR3 DNA is TGTGCCAGCAGTTACTCGGGACAGGGGATCTATGGCTACACCTTC.

The chain links TRBV5-1 to TRBJ2-7; possible D gene TRBD1, 6 bases. The V gene's germline CDR1 is SGHRS and CDR2 YFSETQ. There are 14 residues in the CDR3. V was trimmed by 4 bases and J by 3 bases, leaving 14 bases between them. The CDR3 is CASSPRQANYEQYF. The CDR3 DNA reads TGCGCCAGCAGCCCTAGACAGGCGAACTACGAGCAGTACTTC.

The rearrangement joins TRBV6-5 to TRBJ2-7; D unresolved. V was shortened by 4 bases and J by 3 bases, with 13 bases between the two germline ends. The CDR3 consists of 14 residues. CDR1 is MNHEY and CDR2 is SVGAGI in the germline V gene. The DNA for the CDR3 is TGTGCCAGCAGTTTTGACGGCGGTGGCTACGAGCAGTACTTC. Encoded protein: CASSFDGGGYEQYF.

This chain uses TRBV6-1 with TRBJ1-2, with D unresolved. This CDR3 comprises 18 residues. The V end lost 2 bases, the J end lost 7 bases, and 26 bases lay between the germline ends. The germline gives CDR1 MNHNS, CDR2 SASEGT. The CDR3 here is CASSEKLGAAVQYGGYTF. In DNA form, the CDR3 reads TGTGCCAGCAGTGAAAAATTAGGTGCGGCAGTGCAGTACGGTGGCTACACCTTC.

The CDR3 DNA sequence: TGCGCCAGCAGTGAGTCGAACACCATCGAAGCTTTCTTT. Its protein is CASSESNTIEAFF. V is TRBV10-2 and J is TRBJ1-1; D is unclear. V was clipped by 0 bases and J by 8 bases, with 10 bases between them. The CDR3 sequence is 13 residues long. Germline V gene sequence: CDR1 WSHSY, CDR2 SAAADI.

This clone has just one count. This chain links TRBV5-1 with TRBJ2-3, with 8 bases identical to TRBD1. CDR1 SGHRS and CDR2 YFSETQ come from the germline V gene. The CDR3 totals 14 residues. J gave up 5 bases and V 4 bases, and 6 bases lay outside the gene matches. CDR3 coding DNA: TGCGCCAGCAGCCCCGGACAGGGACAAGATACGCAGTATTTT. Amino acid sequence: CASSPGQGQDTQYF.

V and J are TRBV6-5 and TRBJ2-2; a possible D gene is TRBD2 (5 bases). Trimming pared 6 bases from V and 3 bases from J, leaving 14 bases between. The CDR3 runs 15 residues. CDR1 and CDR2 from the germline V gene are MNHEY and SVGAGI. In DNA, the CDR3 is TGTGCCAGCAGCAGACTATACAAGGACACCGGGGAGCTGTTTTTT. This translates into CASSRLYKDTGELFF.

The chain employs TRBV14 and TRBJ1-2; tentative D call: TRBD1 (5 bases). Germline CDR1 reads SGHDN; CDR2 reads FVKESK. The length of the CDR3 is 12 residues. Trimming took off 1 base at V and 13 bases at J, with 13 bases between the two ends. The CDR3 reads CASSQATAGVTF. CDR3 coding DNA: TGTGCCAGCAGCCAAGCGACAGCAGGAGTCACCTTC.

This sequence joins TRBV7-8 and TRBJ1-3; a possible D gene is TRBD1 (6 bases). Germline V CDR1 and CDR2: SGHVS, FQNEAQ. The CDR3 extends over 13 amino acids. V was shortened by 3 bases and J by 7 bases, with 10 bases between the two germline ends. CDR3 bases: TGTGCCAGCAGCTTCAGGGGTCAGAACACCATATATTTT. It is translated as CASSFRGQNTIYF.

The V and J genes are TRBV10-2 and TRBJ1-4; D gene unclear. Trimming took off 6 bases at V and 8 bases at J, with 7 bases between the two ends. CDR3 size: 11 residues. Germline V gene sequence: CDR1 WSHSY, CDR2 SAAADI. The CDR3 coding sequence is TGCGCCAGCAGCCCCGGGGAAAAACTGTTTTTT. Translating it yields CASSPGEKLFF.

V is TRBV5-4 and J is TRBJ2-3; no clear D gene. The CDR3 contains 13 residues. Germline V lookup: CDR1 SGHNT, CDR2 YYREEE (reference sequence). With 1 base removed from V and 3 bases from J, the gap between germline ends came to 6 bases. Here the CDR3 DNA reads TGTGCCAGCAGCTTGACTACGACAGATACGCAGTATTTT. Its protein product is CASSLTTTDTQYF.

The V call is TRBV6-5, the J call TRBJ1-2; D perhaps matches TRBD1 (6 bases). Germline-derived CDR1 and CDR2 are MNHEY and SVGAGI. Trimming stripped 2 bases from V and 2 bases from J, with 9 bases between. This CDR3 is 14 amino acids long. The CDR3 is CASSYRTGNYGYTF. The CDR3 DNA reads TGTGCCAGCAGTTACCGCACAGGGAACTATGGCTACACCTTC.

This clone was found many times. The gene calls are TRBV28 and TRBJ1-1, with D possibly being TRBD1 (6 bases). This CDR3 contains 15 residues. Germline V gene lookup returns CDR1 MDHEN and CDR2 SYDVKM. V lost 5 bases, J lost 0 bases, and 13 bases lay in between. The DNA for the CDR3 is TGTGCCAGCAGTGCCCTGGACAGTTTGAACACTGAAGCTTTCTTT. It yields the protein CASSALDSLNTEAFF.

A single count supports this clone. The CDR3 reads CASSDRGLYGYTF. The CDR3 nucleotides read TGTGCCAGCAGTGACAGGGGGCTCTATGGCTACACCTTC. The rearrangement links TRBV12-3 or TRBV12-4 to TRBJ1-2; 10 nucleotides match TRBD1. This CDR3 comprises 13 residues. V dropped 5 bases and J dropped 4; count of bases not matched to a gene: 1.

V gene TRBV19 combines with J gene TRBJ1-5; 8 bases fit TRBD1. The V and J ends lost 6 bases and 5 bases, in that order; junction bases with no gene match: 6. The CDR3 covers 14 residues. Germline V gene lookup returns CDR1 LNHDA and CDR2 SQIVND (reference sequence). The DNA for the CDR3 is TGTGCCAGTAGGGAGACAGGGGTCCATCAGCCCCAGCATTTT. It specifies CASRETGVHQPQHF.

This CDR3 is CASSRSYPTTGVLGANVLTF. CDR3 nucleotide sequence: TGTGCCAGCAGCCGATCATACCCAACGACAGGGGTTCTTGGGGCCAACGTCCTGACTTTC. This chain links TRBV6-6 with TRBJ2-6; 8 bases map to TRBD1. CDR3 length: 20 amino acids. Germline assignment: CDR1 MNHNY and CDR2 SVGAGI (reference sequence). With V trimmed by 6 bases and J by 3 bases, 19 bases remained unmatched.

The chain's CDR3 is CASSVGSGDTYEQYF. The DNA of the CDR3 is TGTGCCAGCAGCGTAGGGTCCGGGGACACCTACGAGCAGTACTTC. This chain uses TRBV9 with TRBJ2-7, with TRBD1 as a possible D gene (6 bases). The length of the CDR3 is 15 residues. Germline assignment: CDR1 SGDLS and CDR2 YYNGEE. V was pared by 0 bases and J by 2 bases, with 12 bases between.